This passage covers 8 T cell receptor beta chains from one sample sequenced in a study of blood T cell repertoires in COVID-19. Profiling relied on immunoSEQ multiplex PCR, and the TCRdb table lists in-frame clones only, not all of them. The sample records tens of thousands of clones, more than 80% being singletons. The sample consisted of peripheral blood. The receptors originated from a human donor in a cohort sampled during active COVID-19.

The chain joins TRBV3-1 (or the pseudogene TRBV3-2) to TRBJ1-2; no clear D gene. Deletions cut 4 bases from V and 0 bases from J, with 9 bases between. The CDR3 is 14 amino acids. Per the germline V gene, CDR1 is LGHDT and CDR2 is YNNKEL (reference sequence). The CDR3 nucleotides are TGTGCCAGCAGCCCACAGTTAGCTAACTATGGCTACACCTTC. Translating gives CASSPQLANYGYTF.

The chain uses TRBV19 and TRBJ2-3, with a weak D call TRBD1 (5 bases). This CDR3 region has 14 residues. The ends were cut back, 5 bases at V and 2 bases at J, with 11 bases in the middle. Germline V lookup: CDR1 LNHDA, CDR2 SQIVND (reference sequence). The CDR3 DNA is TGTGCCAGTAGTGGGGCAACGAACACAGATACGCAGTATTTT. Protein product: CASSGATNTDTQYF. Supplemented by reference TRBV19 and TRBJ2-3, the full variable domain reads DGGITQSPKYLFRKEGQNVTLSCEQNLNHDAMYWYRQDPGQGLRLIYYSQIVNDFQKGDIAEGYSVSREKKESFPLTVTSAQKNPTAFYLCASSGATNTDTQYFGPGTRLTVL.

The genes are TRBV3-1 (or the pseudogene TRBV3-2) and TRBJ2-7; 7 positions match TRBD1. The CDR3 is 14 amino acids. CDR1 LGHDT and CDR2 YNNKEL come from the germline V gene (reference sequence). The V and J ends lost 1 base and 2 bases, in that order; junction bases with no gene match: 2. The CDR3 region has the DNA TGTGCCAGCAGCCAAGCTGGACAGGCCTACGAGCAGTACTTC. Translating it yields CASSQAGQAYEQYF.

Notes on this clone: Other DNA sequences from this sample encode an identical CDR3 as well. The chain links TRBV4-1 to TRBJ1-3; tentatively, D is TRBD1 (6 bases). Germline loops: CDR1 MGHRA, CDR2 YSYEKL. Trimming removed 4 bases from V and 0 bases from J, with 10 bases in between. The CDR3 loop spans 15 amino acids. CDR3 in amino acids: CASSPRQASGNTIYF. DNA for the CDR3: TGCGCCAGCAGCCCAAGACAGGCCTCTGGAAACACCATATATTTT.

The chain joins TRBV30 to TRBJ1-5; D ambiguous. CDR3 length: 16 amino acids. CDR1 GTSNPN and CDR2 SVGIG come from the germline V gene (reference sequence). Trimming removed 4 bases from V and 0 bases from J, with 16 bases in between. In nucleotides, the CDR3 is TGTGCCTGGAATCCGGGTAGTACTCATAGCAATCAGCCCCAGCATTTT. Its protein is CAWNPGSTHSNQPQHF.

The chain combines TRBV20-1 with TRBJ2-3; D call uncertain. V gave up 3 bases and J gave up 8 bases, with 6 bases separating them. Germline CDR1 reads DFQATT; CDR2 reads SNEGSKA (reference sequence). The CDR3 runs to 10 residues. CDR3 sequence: CSARSSTQYF. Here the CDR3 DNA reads TGCAGTGCTAGGAGTAGTACGCAGTATTTT.

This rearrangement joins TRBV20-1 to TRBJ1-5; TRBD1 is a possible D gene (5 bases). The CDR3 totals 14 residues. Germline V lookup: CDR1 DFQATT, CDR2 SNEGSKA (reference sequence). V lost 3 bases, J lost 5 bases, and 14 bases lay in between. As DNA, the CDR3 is TGCAGTGCTAGTCAGGGTACCCCCTATCAGCCCCAGCATTTT. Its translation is CSASQGTPYQPQHF.

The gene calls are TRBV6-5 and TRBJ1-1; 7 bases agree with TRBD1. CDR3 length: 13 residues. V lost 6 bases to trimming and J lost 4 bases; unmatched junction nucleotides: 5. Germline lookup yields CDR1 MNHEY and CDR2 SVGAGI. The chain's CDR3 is CASRVDRTTEAFF. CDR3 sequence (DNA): TGTGCCAGCAGGGTGGACAGGACCACTGAAGCTTTCTTT.